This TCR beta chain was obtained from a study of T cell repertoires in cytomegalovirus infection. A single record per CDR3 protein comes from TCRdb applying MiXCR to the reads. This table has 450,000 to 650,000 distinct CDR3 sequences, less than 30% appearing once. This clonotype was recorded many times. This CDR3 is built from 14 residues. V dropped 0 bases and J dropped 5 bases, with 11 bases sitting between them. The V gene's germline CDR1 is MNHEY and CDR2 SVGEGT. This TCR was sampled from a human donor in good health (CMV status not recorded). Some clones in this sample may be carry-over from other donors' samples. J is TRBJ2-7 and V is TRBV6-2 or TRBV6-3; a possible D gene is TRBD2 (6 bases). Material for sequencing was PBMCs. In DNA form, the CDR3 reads TGTGCCAGCAGTTACTCGTCGGGGACTCACGAGCAGTACTTC. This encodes CASSYSSGTHEQYF.